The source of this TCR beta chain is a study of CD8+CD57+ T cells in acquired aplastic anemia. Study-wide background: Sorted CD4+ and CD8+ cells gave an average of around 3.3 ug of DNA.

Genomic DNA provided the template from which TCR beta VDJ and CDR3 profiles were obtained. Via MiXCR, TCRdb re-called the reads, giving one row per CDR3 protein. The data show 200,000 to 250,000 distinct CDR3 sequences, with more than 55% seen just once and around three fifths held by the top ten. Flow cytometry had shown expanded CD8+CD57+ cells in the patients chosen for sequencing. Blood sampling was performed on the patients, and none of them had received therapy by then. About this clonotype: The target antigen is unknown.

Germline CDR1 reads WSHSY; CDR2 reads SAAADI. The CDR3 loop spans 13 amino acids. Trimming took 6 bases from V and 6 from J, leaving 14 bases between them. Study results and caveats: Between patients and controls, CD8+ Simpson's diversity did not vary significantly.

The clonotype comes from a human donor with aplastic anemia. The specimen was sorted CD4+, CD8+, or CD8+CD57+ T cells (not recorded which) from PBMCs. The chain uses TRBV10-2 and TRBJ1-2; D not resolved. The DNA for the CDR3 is TGCGCCAGCAGCCCCCGGGAAAGGGATGGCTACACCTTC. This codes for CASSPRERDGYTF.